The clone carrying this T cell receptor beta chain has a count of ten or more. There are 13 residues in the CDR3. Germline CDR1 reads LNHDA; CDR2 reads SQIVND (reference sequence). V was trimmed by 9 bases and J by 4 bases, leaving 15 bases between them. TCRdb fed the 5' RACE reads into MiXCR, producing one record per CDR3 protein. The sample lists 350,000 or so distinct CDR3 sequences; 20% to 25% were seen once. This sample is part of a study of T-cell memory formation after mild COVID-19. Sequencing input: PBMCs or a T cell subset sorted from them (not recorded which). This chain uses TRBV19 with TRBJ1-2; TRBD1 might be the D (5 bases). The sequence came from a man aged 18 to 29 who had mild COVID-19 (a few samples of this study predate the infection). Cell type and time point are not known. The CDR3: CASQPGTAYGYTF. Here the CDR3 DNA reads TGTGCCAGCCAACCGGGGACGGCCTATGGCTACACCTTC.